A selection of T cell receptor beta chains follows, all from one sample in a study of cytomegalovirus exposure and HLA in healthy donors. Assay used: immunoSEQ multiplex PCR; TCRdb lists only in-frame clones, some missing. The sample lists roughly 180,000 clones, 60% to 80% occurring once. Sequencing was done on a sample of PBMCs. These receptors were taken from a man in his fifties or sixties in good health and CMV-seropositive. Each CDR3 is given with its conserved first and last residue. Fields, in order: clone size, CDR3 length, J gene, D gene, V gene, CDR3 protein, CDR3 DNA. A D gene is named only where the DNA matches it firmly. Clone size is shown for a subset of rows, as once, few, many or a class of expanded clone.

abundance: NA; len: 14; j_gene: TRBJ1-6; d_gene: NA; v_gene: TRBV7-9; CDR3aa: CASSLSGYASPLHF; CDR3nt: TGTGCCAGCAGCTTAAGCGGGTACGCTTCACCCCTCCACTTT
abundance: NA; len: 16; j_gene: TRBJ2-7; d_gene: TRBD2; v_gene: TRBV2; CDR3aa: CANLGLAGGFSYEQYF; CDR3nt: TGTGCCAACCTGGGACTAGCGGGGGGTTTCTCCTACGAGCAGTACTTC
abundance: NA; len: 16; j_gene: TRBJ2-2; d_gene: NA; v_gene: TRBV28; CDR3aa: CASSLSGDLNTGELFF; CDR3nt: TGTGCCAGCAGTTTATCGGGGGATTTGAACACCGGGGAGCTGTTTTTT
abundance: NA; len: 17; j_gene: TRBJ2-7; d_gene: TRBD2; v_gene: TRBV15; CDR3aa: CATSTHTLAGGPYEQYF; CDR3nt: TGTGCCACCAGCACCCACACGTTAGCGGGGGGCCCATACGAGCAGTACTTC
abundance: few; len: 15; j_gene: TRBJ2-1; d_gene: NA; v_gene: TRBV9; CDR3aa: CASSVSPPGDNEQFF; CDR3nt: TGTGCCAGCAGCGTATCCCCCCCAGGGGACAATGAGCAGTTCTTC
abundance: NA; len: 15; j_gene: TRBJ1-2; d_gene: NA; v_gene: TRBV11-2; CDR3aa: CASSLQGRSLYGYTF; CDR3nt: TGTGCCAGCAGCTTGCAGGGCAGATCCCTCTATGGCTACACCTTC
abundance: once; len: 15; j_gene: TRBJ2-3; d_gene: TRBD1; v_gene: TRBV7-7; CDR3aa: CASSLVQGTADTQYF; CDR3nt: TGTGCCAGCAGCTTAGTACAGGGGACAGCAGATACGCAGTATTTT
abundance: NA; len: 17; j_gene: TRBJ1-5; d_gene: TRBD1; v_gene: TRBV28; CDR3aa: CASSRSDRGMYFQPQHF; CDR3nt: TGTGCCAGCAGTCGGTCAGACAGGGGAATGTATTTTCAGCCCCAGCATTTT
abundance: NA; len: 16; j_gene: TRBJ1-1; d_gene: TRBD1; v_gene: TRBV28; CDR3aa: CASSPPLGQGRTEAFF; CDR3nt: TGTGCCAGCAGTCCACCCCTAGGACAGGGGAGGACTGAAGCTTTCTTT
abundance: NA; len: 15; j_gene: TRBJ2-7; d_gene: NA; v_gene: TRBV9; CDR3aa: CASSVAGTASYEQYF; CDR3nt: TGTGCCAGCAGCGTAGCAGGTACAGCCTCCTACGAGCAGTACTTC
abundance: NA; len: 14; j_gene: TRBJ1-4; d_gene: TRBD1; v_gene: TRBV7-9; CDR3aa: CASSLGQGGEKLFF; CDR3nt: TGTGCCAGCAGCTTAGGCCAAGGGGGCGAAAAACTGTTTTTT
abundance: few; len: 13; j_gene: TRBJ1-2; d_gene: NA; v_gene: TRBV2; CDR3aa: CASSVAGLYGYTF; CDR3nt: TGTGCCAGCAGTGTGGCGGGACTCTATGGCTACACCTTC
abundance: NA; len: 14; j_gene: TRBJ1-3; d_gene: NA; v_gene: TRBV6-1; CDR3aa: CASSDWGAGNTIYF; CDR3nt: TGTGCCAGCAGTGACTGGGGGGCTGGAAACACCATATATTTT
abundance: NA; len: 12; j_gene: TRBJ2-7; d_gene: NA; v_gene: TRBV6-5; CDR3aa: CASSSGMGEQYF; CDR3nt: TGTGCCAGCAGTTCAGGGATGGGCGAGCAGTACTTC
abundance: NA; len: 16; j_gene: TRBJ2-2; d_gene: NA; v_gene: TRBV7-2; CDR3aa: CASTPVGSRVTGELFF; CDR3nt: TGTGCCAGCACCCCCGTGGGGAGTAGGGTCACCGGGGAGCTGTTTTTT
abundance: NA; len: 15; j_gene: TRBJ2-5; d_gene: TRBD2; v_gene: TRBV27; CDR3aa: CASRPSGGAIETQYF; CDR3nt: TGTGCCAGCAGACCTAGCGGGGGGGCAATAGAGACCCAGTACTTC
abundance: NA; len: 17; j_gene: TRBJ2-3; d_gene: TRBD1; v_gene: TRBV10-3; CDR3aa: CAISESTGPGSTDTQYF; CDR3nt: TGTGCCATCAGTGAGTCGACAGGGCCAGGGAGCACAGATACGCAGTATTTT
abundance: NA; len: 15; j_gene: TRBJ1-1; d_gene: NA; v_gene: TRBV4-3; CDR3aa: CASSQDPSLNTEAFF; CDR3nt: TGCGCCAGCAGCCAAGATCCCAGTTTGAACACTGAAGCTTTCTTT
abundance: NA; len: 15; j_gene: TRBJ2-7; d_gene: NA; v_gene: TRBV4-2; CDR3aa: CASSQDWQGYDEQYF; CDR3nt: TGTGCCAGCAGCCAAGATTGGCAGGGGTACGACGAGCAGTACTTC
abundance: few; len: 14; j_gene: TRBJ1-3; d_gene: NA; v_gene: TRBV6-6; CDR3aa: CASRDGQSGNTIYF; CDR3nt: TGTGCCAGCAGGGACGGACAGTCGGGAAACACCATATATTTT
abundance: NA; len: 14; j_gene: TRBJ2-4; d_gene: NA; v_gene: TRBV28; CDR3aa: CASRPMVAKNIQYF; CDR3nt: TGTGCCAGCAGACCTATGGTAGCCAAAAACATTCAGTACTTC
abundance: NA; len: 17; j_gene: TRBJ2-1; d_gene: TRBD2; v_gene: TRBV5-4; CDR3aa: CASSLAAGGGIYNEQFF; CDR3nt: TGTGCCAGCAGCTTGGCGGCTGGCGGGGGGATCTACAATGAGCAGTTCTTC
abundance: NA; len: 16; j_gene: TRBJ2-3; d_gene: TRBD2; v_gene: TRBV27; CDR3aa: CASSLGPGGPIDTQYF; CDR3nt: TGTGCCAGCAGTTTGGGACCGGGGGGGCCTATAGATACGCAGTATTTT
abundance: NA; len: 13; j_gene: TRBJ1-1; d_gene: NA; v_gene: TRBV5-4; CDR3aa: CASSLWGGTEAFF; CDR3nt: TGTGCCAGCAGCTTGTGGGGAGGGACTGAAGCTTTCTTT
abundance: NA; len: 17; j_gene: TRBJ1-2; d_gene: NA; v_gene: TRBV13; CDR3aa: CASSTLNSFPGDYGYTF; CDR3nt: TGTGCCAGCAGCACCCTAAACAGTTTTCCAGGGGACTATGGCTACACCTTC
abundance: NA; len: 16; j_gene: TRBJ1-6; d_gene: TRBD1; v_gene: TRBV25-1; CDR3aa: CASSPRTGAIDSPLHF; CDR3nt: TGTGCCAGCAGTCCCCGGACAGGGGCGATTGATTCACCCCTCCACTTT
abundance: NA; len: 17; j_gene: TRBJ2-2; d_gene: TRBD1; v_gene: TRBV11-2; CDR3aa: CASSSLNRDRGTGELFF; CDR3nt: TGTGCCAGCAGCTCGCTAAACCGGGACAGGGGCACCGGGGAGCTGTTTTTT
abundance: NA; len: 12; j_gene: TRBJ1-2; d_gene: NA; v_gene: TRBV5-1; CDR3aa: CASNPGNYGYTF; CDR3nt: TGCGCCAGCAACCCAGGGAACTATGGCTACACCTTC
abundance: NA; len: 13; j_gene: TRBJ1-6; d_gene: NA; v_gene: TRBV2; CDR3aa: CASSARDGSPLHF; CDR3nt: TGTGCCAGCAGTGCGAGGGATGGCTCACCCCTCCACTTT
abundance: NA; len: 16; j_gene: TRBJ1-1; d_gene: TRBD1; v_gene: TRBV5-6; CDR3aa: CASSSWGGTGHTEAFF; CDR3nt: TGTGCCAGCAGCTCCTGGGGGGGGACAGGGCACACTGAAGCTTTCTTT
abundance: NA; len: 15; j_gene: TRBJ1-1; d_gene: NA; v_gene: TRBV5-1; CDR3aa: CASSLEWGLNTEAFF; CDR3nt: TGCGCCAGCAGCTTGGAGTGGGGGCTAAACACTGAAGCTTTCTTT
abundance: NA; len: 14; j_gene: TRBJ2-7; d_gene: NA; v_gene: TRBV7-9; CDR3aa: CASSLGRDHYEQYF; CDR3nt: TGTGCCAGCAGCTTAGGCAGGGATCACTACGAGCAGTACTTC
abundance: NA; len: 15; j_gene: TRBJ2-1; d_gene: NA; v_gene: TRBV7-2; CDR3aa: CASSLAGRGNNEQFF; CDR3nt: TGTGCCAGCAGCTTAGCGGGCAGGGGCAACAATGAGCAGTTCTTC
abundance: NA; len: 13; j_gene: TRBJ2-1; d_gene: NA; v_gene: TRBV19; CDR3aa: CASSTGSYNEQFF; CDR3nt: TGTGCCAGTAGTACCGGCTCCTACAATGAGCAGTTCTTC
abundance: NA; len: 16; j_gene: TRBJ1-2; d_gene: TRBD1; v_gene: TRBV7-9; CDR3aa: CASSSGQGAESSGYTF; CDR3nt: TGTGCCAGCAGCTCAGGACAGGGGGCTGAATCGTCCGGCTACACCTTC
abundance: NA; len: 12; j_gene: TRBJ1-4; d_gene: NA; v_gene: TRBV19; CDR3aa: CASSPPNEKLFF; CDR3nt: TGTGCCAGTAGTCCTCCTAATGAAAAACTGTTTTTT
abundance: few; len: 16; j_gene: TRBJ2-7; d_gene: TRBD1; v_gene: TRBV6-4; CDR3aa: CAGSPPTGGNLYEQYF; CDR3nt: TGTGCCGGATCCCCGCCGACAGGGGGGAATCTCTACGAGCAGTACTTC
abundance: NA; len: 14; j_gene: TRBJ1-1; d_gene: TRBD1; v_gene: TRBV2; CDR3aa: CASSATGWFTEAFF; CDR3nt: TGTGCCAGCAGTGCGACAGGGTGGTTCACTGAAGCTTTCTTT
abundance: NA; len: 13; j_gene: TRBJ2-1; d_gene: TRBD2; v_gene: TRBV27; CDR3aa: CASRWTSSSEQFF; CDR3nt: TGTGCCAGCAGATGGACTAGCTCCAGTGAGCAGTTCTTC
abundance: NA; len: 17; j_gene: TRBJ1-2; d_gene: TRBD1; v_gene: TRBV7-2; CDR3aa: CASSLVPPGTVNYGYTF; CDR3nt: TGTGCCAGCAGCTTAGTGCCCCCAGGGACAGTTAACTATGGCTACACCTTC